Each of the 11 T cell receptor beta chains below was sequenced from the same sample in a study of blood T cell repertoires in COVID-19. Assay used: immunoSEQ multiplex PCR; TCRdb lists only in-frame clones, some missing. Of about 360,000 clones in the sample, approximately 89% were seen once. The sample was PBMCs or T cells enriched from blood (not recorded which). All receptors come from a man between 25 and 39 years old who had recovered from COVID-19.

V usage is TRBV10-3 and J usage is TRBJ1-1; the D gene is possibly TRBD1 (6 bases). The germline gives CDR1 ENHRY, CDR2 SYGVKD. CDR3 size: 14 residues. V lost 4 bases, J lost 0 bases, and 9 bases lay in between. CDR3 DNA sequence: TGTGCCATCAGTGTGGACAGCTTGAACACTGAAGCTTTCTTT. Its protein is CAISVDSLNTEAFF.

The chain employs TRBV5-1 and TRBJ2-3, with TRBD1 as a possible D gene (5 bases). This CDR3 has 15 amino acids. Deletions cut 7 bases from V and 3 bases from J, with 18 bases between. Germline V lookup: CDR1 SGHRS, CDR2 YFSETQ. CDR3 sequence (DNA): TGCGCCAGCCGAAAGGAAACAGGTAGAACAGATACGCAGTATTTT. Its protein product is CASRKETGRTDTQYF.

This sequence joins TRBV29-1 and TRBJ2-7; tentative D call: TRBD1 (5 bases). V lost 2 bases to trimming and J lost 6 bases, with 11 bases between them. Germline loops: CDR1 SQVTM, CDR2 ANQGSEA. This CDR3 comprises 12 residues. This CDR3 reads CSVESPGIEQYF. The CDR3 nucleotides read TGCAGCGTTGAATCTCCAGGGATCGAGCAGTACTTC.

This CDR3 reads CASSLLAGEKFF. CDR3 nucleotides: TGTGCCAGCAGCTTACTAGCGGGGGAAAAGTTCTTC. The V and J genes are TRBV7-6 and TRBJ2-1; TRBD2 agrees at 10 bases. Trimming at V came to 2 bases and at J to 14 bases, leaving 3 bases not matched to a gene. Germline V gene lookup returns CDR1 SGHVS and CDR2 FNYEAQ. CDR3 length: 12 residues. Looking up the rest from reference TRBV7-6 and TRBJ2-1 gives the full variable domain: GAGVSQSPRYKVTKRGQDVALRCDPISGHVSLYWYRQALGQGPEFLTYFNYEAQQDKSGLPNDRFSAERPEGSISTLTIQRTEQRDSAMYRCASSLLAGEKFFGPGTRLTVL.

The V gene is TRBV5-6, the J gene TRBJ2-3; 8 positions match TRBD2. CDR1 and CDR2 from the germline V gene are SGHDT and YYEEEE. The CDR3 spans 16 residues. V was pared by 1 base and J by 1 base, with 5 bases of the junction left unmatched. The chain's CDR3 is CASSLRGGGRTDTQYF. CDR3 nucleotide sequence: TGTGCCAGCAGCTTGAGGGGCGGGGGGCGCACAGATACGCAGTATTTT.

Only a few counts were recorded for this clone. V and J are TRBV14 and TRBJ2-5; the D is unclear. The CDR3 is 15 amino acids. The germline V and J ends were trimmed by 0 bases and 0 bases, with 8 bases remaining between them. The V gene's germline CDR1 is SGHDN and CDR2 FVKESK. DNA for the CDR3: TGTGCCAGCAGCCAAGACCCCCCGTACCAAGAGACCCAGTACTTC. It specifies CASSQDPPYQETQYF.

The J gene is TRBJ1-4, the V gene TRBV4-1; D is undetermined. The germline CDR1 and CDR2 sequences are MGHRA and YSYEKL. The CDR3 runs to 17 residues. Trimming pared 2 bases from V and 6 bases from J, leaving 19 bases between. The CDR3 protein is CASSQNYRTGGYEKLFF. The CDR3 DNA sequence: TGCGCCAGCAGCCAAAATTATAGGACGGGAGGGTATGAAAAACTGTTTTTT.

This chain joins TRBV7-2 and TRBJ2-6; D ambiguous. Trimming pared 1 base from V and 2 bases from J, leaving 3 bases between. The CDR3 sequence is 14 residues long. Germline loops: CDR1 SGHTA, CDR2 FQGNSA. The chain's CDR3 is CASSLVTGANVLTF. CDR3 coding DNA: TGTGCCAGCAGCTTAGTCACTGGGGCCAACGTCCTGACTTTC.

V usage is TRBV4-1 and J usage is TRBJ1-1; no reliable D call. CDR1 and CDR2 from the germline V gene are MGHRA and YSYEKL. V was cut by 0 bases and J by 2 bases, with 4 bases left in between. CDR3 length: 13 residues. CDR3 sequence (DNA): TGCGCCAGCAGCCAAGATACTAACACTGAAGCTTTCTTT. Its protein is CASSQDTNTEAFF.

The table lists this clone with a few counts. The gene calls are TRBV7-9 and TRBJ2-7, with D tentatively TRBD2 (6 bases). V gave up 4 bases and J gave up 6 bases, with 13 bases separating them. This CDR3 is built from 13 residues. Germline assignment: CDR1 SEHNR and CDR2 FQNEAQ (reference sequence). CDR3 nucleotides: TGTGCCAGCAGCTCCGGGGACTGGAGCGAGCAGTACTTC. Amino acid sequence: CASSSGDWSEQYF. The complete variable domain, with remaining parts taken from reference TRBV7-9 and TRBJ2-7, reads DTGVSQNPRHKITKRGQNVTFRCDPISEHNRLYWYRQTLGQGPEFLTYFQNEAQLEKSRLLSDRFSAERPKGSFSTLEIQRTEQGDSAMYLCASSSGDWSEQYFGPGTRLTVT.

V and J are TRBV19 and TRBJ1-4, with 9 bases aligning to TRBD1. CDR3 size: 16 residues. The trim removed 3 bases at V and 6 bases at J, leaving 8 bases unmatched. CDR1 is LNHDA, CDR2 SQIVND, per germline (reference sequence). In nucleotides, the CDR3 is TGTGCCAGTAGTATCCCCCCGGGACAGGGTTATGAAAAACTGTTTTTT. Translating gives CASSIPPGQGYEKLFF.